The 28 T cell receptor beta chains below all came from one sample that was sequenced in a study of T cells in Graves' hyperthyroidism and ophthalmopathy. From RNA transcripts, TCR beta CDR3 regions were amplified. First-round RT-PCR of the TCR CDR3 relied on the HTBI primer set. MiXCR, applied by TCRdb to the multiplex PCR reads, yields one record per CDR3 protein. The table records some 560,000 distinct CDR3 sequences, around 15% of them present only once. Sequencing used blood. These receptors all stem from a middle-aged woman with Graves' hyperthyroidism.

This clonotype was picked up many times. This chain links TRBV18 with TRBJ2-2; maybe TRBD2 (6 bases). Germline V CDR1 and CDR2: KGHSH, LQKENI. V lost 3 bases and J lost 2, with 13 bases in between. The CDR3 length is 16 residues. Here the CDR3 reads CASSPGTGANTGELFF. In nucleotides, the CDR3 is TGTGCCAGCTCACCCGGGACTGGCGCAAACACCGGGGAGCTGTTTTTT.

This clonotype was seen repeatedly, ten times or more. V gene TRBV5-1 combines with J gene TRBJ2-3; 7 bases align to TRBD1. There are 15 residues in the CDR3. Losses at the gene ends were 5 bases for V and 0 bases for J; bases not matched to a gene: 6. Looked up from germline, CDR1 is SGHRS and CDR2 is YFSETQ. The CDR3 region has the DNA TGCGCCAGCAGGGGACAGCCAACTAGCACAGATACGCAGTATTTT. Translated: CASRGQPTSTDTQYF. The whole variable domain, filled in from reference TRBV5-1 and TRBJ2-3, reads KAGVTQTPRYLIKTRGQQVTLSCSPISGHRSVSWYQQTPGQGLQFLFEYFSETQRNKGNFPGRFSGRQFSNSRSEMNVSTLELGDSALYLCASRGQPTSTDTQYFGPGTRLTVL.

This chain links TRBV10-3 with TRBJ2-1, with no clear D. Germline V gives CDR1 ENHRY, CDR2 SYGVKD. CDR3 size: 15 residues. V lost 0 bases and J lost 0, with 6 bases in between. This CDR3 is CAISESWSSYNEQFF. The CDR3 nucleotides are TGTGCCATCAGTGAGTCCTGGAGCTCCTACAATGAGCAGTTCTTC.

Many counts were recorded for this clonotype. V is TRBV12-3 or TRBV12-4 and J is TRBJ1-2, with 8 bases aligning to TRBD1. The CDR3 consists of 13 residues. V lost 6 bases, J lost 5 bases, and 5 bases stayed unmatched. The CDR3 nucleotides read TGTGCCAGCAGCAATGACAGGGGATATGGCTACACCTTC. It codes for CASSNDRGYGYTF.

As for this clonotype: A much bigger clone sits one base away, suggesting this may be a read error. In this CDR3 the conserved last residue, phenylalanine or tryptophan, is missing, so a read error is likely. The chain employs TRBV30 and TRBJ2-1, with 8 nucleotides matching TRBD2. The CDR3 sequence is 16 residues long. Looked up from germline, CDR1 is GTSNPN and CDR2 is SVGIG (reference sequence). V trimming: 0 bases; J trimming: 6 bases; junction bases outside the gene matches: 10. CDR3 loop: CAWSVRERERCNEQFL. The CDR3 DNA reads as TGTGCCTGGAGTGTACGGGAGCGGGAGCGGTGCAATGAGCAGTTCCTC.

This clonotype was detected many times. This chain connects TRBV6-1 to TRBJ1-1; TRBD1 is a possible D gene (6 bases). CDR1 MNHNS and CDR2 SASEGT come from the germline V gene. The CDR3 totals 16 residues. The V gene lost 0 bases and the J gene lost 4 bases, with 15 bases spanning the gap. CDR3 bases: TGTGCCAGCAGTGAAGCGCTACAGGGCTTGGGCACTGAAGCTTTCTTT. Amino acid sequence: CASSEALQGLGTEAFF.

A word on this clonotype: This may stem from a read error, because a much larger clone lies one nucleotide away. The chain employs TRBV2 and TRBJ1-3; D gene ambiguous. In germline, CDR1 is SNHLY, CDR2 FYNNEI. This CDR3 comprises 15 residues. The CDR3 is CASRAAVSSGNTVYF. DNA for the CDR3: TGTGCCAGCAGAGCGGCCGTAAGCTCTGGAAACACCGTATATTTT.

A remark on this clonotype: The junction differs from germline at one of its ends, possibly a read error. V usage is TRBV12-3 or TRBV12-4 and J usage is TRBJ2-3, with D unclear. The CDR3 covers 14 residues. CDR3 DNA: TGTGTCAGCAGCTTCGCTAGTAGTACAGATACGCAGTATTTT. It encodes CVSSFASSTDTQYF.

Turning to this clonotype: Just one base apart from a much larger clone, this may be a read error. The genes are TRBV2 and TRBJ1-3; possible D gene TRBD1, 5 bases. Looked up from germline, CDR1 is SNHLY and CDR2 is FYNNEI. The CDR3 is 20 amino acids. The CDR3 DNA reads as TGTGCCAGCACTGAATACGGCAGGGAACTCCTCGGGAGGTCTGGAAACACCATATATTTT. Amino acid sequence: CASTEYGRELLGRSGNTIYF.

V and J are TRBV4-1 and TRBJ2-7, with D unclear. The V gene's germline CDR1 is MGHRA and CDR2 YSYEKL. The germline V and J ends were trimmed by 0 bases and 2 bases, with 8 bases remaining between them. The CDR3 is 14 amino acids. CDR3 sequence (DNA): TGCGCCAGCAGCCAAGATCCAACAGCCTACGAGCAGTACTTC. Translating gives CASSQDPTAYEQYF.

This rearrangement joins TRBV6-5 to TRBJ1-1; 8 positions match TRBD1. V trimming: 2 bases; J trimming: 5 bases; junction bases outside the gene matches: 4. Germline assignment: CDR1 MNHEY and CDR2 SVGAGI. The CDR3 is made up of 14 amino acids. The CDR3 nucleotides are TGTGCCAGCAGTTACCAGGGGGCGGCTACTGAAGCTTTCTTT. Protein product: CASSYQGAATEAFF.

This clonotype turned up a few times. The gene calls are TRBV25-1 and TRBJ2-2; TRBD1 is a possible D gene (5 bases). The CDR3 is 16 residues long. CDR1 is MGHDK, CDR2 SYGVNS, per germline. V shed 2 bases and J shed 4 bases, with 14 bases lying between them. The CDR3 DNA is TGTGCCAGCAGTGAAGGCCTAGGGGAAGGCACCGGGGAGCTGTTTTTT. It yields the protein CASSEGLGEGTGELFF.

Remarks on this clonotype: The junction differs from germline at one of its ends, possibly a read error. This chain joins TRBV9 and TRBJ2-3, with TRBD2 matching over 8 bases. Germline CDR1 reads SGDLS; CDR2 reads YYNGEE. The CDR3 spans 14 residues. CDR3 bases: TGTGCCAGCGCGCTCGCGGGAGGACGGGATACGCGGTATTTT. Translated, it gives CASALAGGRDTRYF.

At least ten counts were recorded for this clonotype. The chain couples TRBV20-1 to TRBJ2-4; 7 bases are a match to TRBD2. The V and J ends lost 4 bases and 7 bases, in that order; junction bases with no gene match: 4. The CDR3 is made up of 12 amino acids. The germline V gene encodes CDR1 DFQATT and CDR2 SNEGSKA (reference sequence). The CDR3 loop reads CSAMGGSNIQYF. The CDR3 region has the DNA TGCAGTGCTATGGGGGGGTCGAACATTCAGTACTTC.

This chain links TRBV27 with TRBJ2-7, with D possibly TRBD2 on 7 matching bases. The V gene lost 3 bases and the J gene lost 2 bases, with 17 bases spanning the gap. The CDR3 extends over 16 amino acids. Germline assignment: CDR1 MNHEY and CDR2 SMNVEV (reference sequence). This chain's CDR3 is CASSFIGGQAAYEQYF. In DNA, the CDR3 is TGTGCCAGCAGTTTTATCGGGGGGCAGGCCGCCTACGAGCAGTACTTC.

This clonotype has a count of ten or more. The gene calls are TRBV2 and TRBJ2-7; perhaps D is TRBD1 or TRBD2 (5 bases each). This CDR3 has 13 amino acids. The germline gives CDR1 SNHLY, CDR2 FYNNEI. V lost 0 bases, J lost 6 bases, and 9 bases lay in between. The CDR3 region is CASSEALGVEQYF. The CDR3 region has the DNA TGTGCCAGCAGTGAAGCGCTGGGGGTCGAGCAGTACTTC.

This clonotype occurred a few times. The chain has TRBV5-1 and TRBJ1-1, with D perhaps matching TRBD1 (6 bases). Germline CDR1 is SGHRS and CDR2 is YFSETQ. The CDR3 covers 14 residues. V gave up 3 bases and J gave up 11 bases, with 20 bases separating them. CDR3 loop: CASSSTDSLAGAFF. CDR3 coding DNA: TGCGCCAGCAGCTCAACGGACAGCCTCGCGGGGGCTTTCTTT.

This clonotype turned up a few times. V is TRBV7-2 and J is TRBJ1-4; D is possibly TRBD1 (5 bases). The V end was cut by 5 bases, the J end by 5 bases, with 15 bases between. CDR3 length equals 15 residues. Germline-derived CDR1 and CDR2 are SGHTA and FQGNSA. The CDR3 sequence: CASSNPGGGNEKLFF. The CDR3 DNA reads as TGTGCCAGCAGCAATCCGGGGGGTGGAAATGAAAAACTGTTTTTT.

The count of this clonotype is one. V is TRBV6-5 and J is TRBJ1-2, with 10 bases that match TRBD1. Germline values: CDR1 MNHEY, CDR2 SVGAGI. The V and J ends lost 2 bases and 8 bases, in that order; junction bases with no gene match: 5. This CDR3 has 14 residues. The CDR3 DNA is TGTGCCAGCAGTTACCTAAGGACAGGGGGGGGCTACACCTTC. Protein product: CASSYLRTGGGYTF.

This clonotype showed up just a few times. This chain links TRBV6-5 with TRBJ2-3; 12 bases line up with TRBD1. This CDR3 spans 16 amino acids. Germline CDR1 reads MNHEY; CDR2 reads SVGAGI. J lost 1 base, V lost 6 bases, and 5 bases had no gene match. The CDR3 loop reads CASRTGTGGGTDTQYF. The CDR3 DNA reads TGTGCCAGCAGAACCGGGACAGGGGGCGGCACAGATACGCAGTATTTT.

This clonotype came up a few times. The chain carries TRBV2 and TRBJ2-2; no firm D call. Germline loops: CDR1 SNHLY, CDR2 FYNNEI. V was cut by 2 bases and J by 1 base, with 8 bases left in between. This CDR3 is built from 15 residues. For the CDR3, the DNA is TGTGCCAGCAGTGAACTCCGGTGGAACACCGGGGAGCTGTTTTTT. It codes for CASSELRWNTGELFF.

The chain is built from TRBV28 and TRBJ1-2, with TRBD1 as a possible D gene (6 bases). CDR3 length: 15 amino acids. Germline CDR1 MDHEN, CDR2 SYDVKM. V was cut by 5 bases and J by 6 bases, with 19 bases left in between. The CDR3 nucleotides read TGTGCCAGCAGTCTTCACCGACAGGATCCAAATGGCTACACCTTC. Translating gives CASSLHRQDPNGYTF.

This clonotype was seen a handful of times. The rearrangement links TRBV2 to TRBJ2-7, with D hard to call. The CDR3 covers 12 residues. The germline V gene encodes CDR1 SNHLY and CDR2 FYNNEI. Trimming left V 3 bases short and J 0 bases short, with 3 bases between. DNA of the CDR3: TGTGCCAGCAGTGATTTCTCCTACGAGCAGTACTTC. Translation: CASSDFSYEQYF.

The chain combines TRBV28 with TRBJ1-3; 7 bases match TRBD1. This CDR3 is built from 18 residues. V shed 4 bases and J 3 bases; nucleotides not matched to a gene: 15. In germline, CDR1 is MDHEN, CDR2 SYDVKM. CDR3 region: CASSSIVRGLIDGNTIYF. The CDR3, as DNA: TGTGCCAGCAGTTCTATTGTAAGGGGGCTAATAGATGGAAACACCATATATTTT.

This clonotype was recorded a few times. CDR3 region: CSARRASYEQYF. The CDR3 nucleotides are TGCAGTGCTCGACGGGCCTCCTACGAGCAGTACTTC. J is TRBJ2-7 and V is TRBV20-1, with D unclear. The CDR3 has 12 amino acids. Trimming pared 5 bases from V and 0 bases from J, leaving 8 bases between. Germline V gene lookup returns CDR1 DFQATT and CDR2 SNEGSKA (reference sequence).

Ten or more counts support this clonotype. The chain is built from TRBV28 and TRBJ1-4; D unresolved. Per germline, CDR1 MDHEN and CDR2 SYDVKM. Trimming took off 5 bases at V and 0 bases at J, with 10 bases between the two ends. The CDR3 sequence is 15 residues long. CDR3 DNA sequence: TGTGCCAGCAGTCCGCCGTACCCAACTAATGAAAAACTGTTTTTT. Residues: CASSPPYPTNEKLFF.

The V call is TRBV2, the J call TRBJ1-2; D is ambiguous. CDR1 SNHLY and CDR2 FYNNEI come from the germline V gene. This CDR3 has 12 residues. V was cut by 6 bases and J by 8 bases, with 13 bases left in between. CDR3 in DNA: TGTGCCAGCAGGGGTTTAAGGGAAGGCTACACCTTC. This codes for CASRGLREGYTF.

This clonotype was detected ten times or more. The chain uses TRBV5-6 and TRBJ2-7, with D tentatively TRBD1 or TRBD2 (5 bases each). The CDR3 spans 12 residues. The germline V and J ends were trimmed by 2 bases and 5 bases, with 8 bases remaining between them. Germline V gene data show CDR1 as SGHDT and CDR2 as YYEEEE. Written as DNA, the CDR3 is TGTGCCAGCAGCTTAGGGACCAACGAGCAGTACTTC. Translating it yields CASSLGTNEQYF.